What follows is one TCR beta chain and its context. The antigen is not known. The sample comes from a study of radiotherapy plus CTLA-4 blockade in lung cancer. Whole-study findings and limits: Dynamics of early blood T cell clones, together with interferon-beta, were reportedly the best predictors of response. Tumor-derived TCR clones expanded in blood after radiotherapy plus ipilimumab.

This CDR3 comprises 13 residues. V lost 7 bases and J lost 0, with 12 bases in between. The germline V gene has CDR1 SQVTM and CDR2 ANQGSEA. TCRdb keeps only in-frame clones here, not all; method: immunoSEQ multiplex PCR. Seen here are approximately 69,000 clones, around 80% observed once, and the top ten hold 7.1%. The rearrangement joins TRBV29-1 to TRBJ1-1; possible D gene TRBD1, 6 bases. The specimen was peripheral blood, collected from a patient treated with radiotherapy plus ipilimumab. This sequence originates from a human donor with non-small cell lung cancer who had a complete response to radiotherapy plus ipilimumab. CDR3 protein: CSAQTGMNTEAFF. CDR3 bases: TGCAGCGCCCAGACAGGTATGAACACTGAAGCTTTCTTT. Filled out from reference TRBV29-1 and TRBJ1-1, the complete variable domain reads SAVISQKPSRDICQRGTSLTIQCQVDSQVTMMFWYRQQPGQSLTLIATANQGSEATYESGFVIDKFPISRPNLTFSTLTVSNMSPEDSSIYLCSAQTGMNTEAFFGQGTRLTVV.